Listed here are 15 T cell receptor beta chains from one sample, sequenced in a study of Ad26.COV2.S vaccination and SARS-CoV-2 variants. Treatment defined: 19 received Ad26.COV2.S at low or high dose, single or two shots; 5 received placebo; per-sample allocation not given. All samples were drawn on day 63, counting from the first vaccine or placebo injection. Clones were sequenced by immunoSEQ multiplex PCR, and TCRdb holds only the in-frame ones, with some missing. This table has 380,000 or so clones, 80% to 90% appearing once. The sequences come from peripheral blood, collected in a trial of Ad26.COV2.S vaccine versus placebo. The source is a person between 18 and 59 years old who received the Ad26.COV2.S COVID-19 vaccine or a placebo.

This chain joins TRBV12-3 or TRBV12-4 and TRBJ1-5; no firm D call. The CDR3 totals 13 residues. Trimming shortened V by 5 bases and J by 0 bases, and 5 bases separated the two germline ends. CDR3 amino acids: CASSRVSNQPQHF. In DNA form, the CDR3 reads TGTGCCAGCAGTCGGGTTAGCAATCAGCCCCAGCATTTT.

This chain joins TRBV6-5 and TRBJ1-6, with D perhaps matching TRBD1 (6 bases). Per germline, CDR1 MNHEY and CDR2 SVGAGI. The CDR3 runs 14 residues. The V end was cut by 2 bases, the J end by 6 bases, with 8 bases between. CDR3 loop: CASSYGQFNSPLHF. The CDR3, as DNA: TGTGCCAGCAGTTACGGACAGTTTAATTCACCCCTCCACTTT.

The chain recombines TRBV2 with TRBJ1-2, with TRBD1 as a possible D gene (6 bases). The CDR3 length is 14 residues. Germline CDR1 reads SNHLY; CDR2 reads FYNNEI. With 0 bases removed from V and 7 bases from J, the gap between germline ends came to 12 bases. The CDR3 sequence: CASSEAGRGRGYTF. In DNA, the CDR3 is TGTGCCAGCAGTGAAGCCGGCAGGGGACGTGGCTACACCTTC.

The rearrangement uses TRBV10-3 and TRBJ2-3; the D gene is possibly TRBD2 (6 bases). The germline V and J ends were trimmed by 5 bases and 4 bases, with 10 bases remaining between them. Germline V gene data show CDR1 as ENHRY and CDR2 as SYGVKD. This CDR3 has 13 residues. The CDR3 coding sequence is TGTGCCATCAGTCTCCGGGACTCAGATACGCAGTATTTT. Its protein is CAISLRDSDTQYF.

V is TRBV4-1 and J is TRBJ2-7, with D perhaps matching TRBD2 (6 bases). CDR3 size: 15 residues. The germline V gene has CDR1 MGHRA and CDR2 YSYEKL. Trimming took 1 base from V and 0 from J, leaving 10 bases between them. The CDR3 reads CASSQVAGSSYEQYF. CDR3 bases: TGCGCCAGCAGCCAAGTGGCGGGGAGCTCCTACGAGCAGTACTTC.

This clone was seen only a few times. The V gene is TRBV5-1, the J gene TRBJ2-5, with D unclear. V lost 1 base and J lost 4, with 8 bases in between. From germline, CDR1 is SGHRS and CDR2 YFSETQ. The length of the CDR3 is 13 residues. The CDR3 sequence: CASSLRFGETQYF. The CDR3 DNA reads as TGCGCCAGCAGCTTGAGGTTTGGAGAGACCCAGTACTTC.

The chain recombines TRBV6-5 with TRBJ1-2; maybe TRBD1 (6 bases). V shed 4 bases and J shed 5 bases, with 11 bases lying between them. Germline-derived CDR1 and CDR2 are MNHEY and SVGAGI. The CDR3 consists of 13 residues. CDR3 amino acids: CASSSGGEYGYTF. In DNA, the CDR3 is TGTGCCAGCAGTTCGGGGGGCGAGTATGGCTACACCTTC.

The chain is built from TRBV19 and TRBJ1-4, with 10 bases fitting TRBD1. The trim removed 7 bases at V and 4 bases at J, leaving 3 bases unmatched. The CDR3 totals 14 residues. Germline loops: CDR1 LNHDA, CDR2 SQIVND (reference sequence). The chain's CDR3 is CASIRTGGNEKLFF. CDR3 nucleotide sequence: TGTGCCAGTATCCGGACAGGGGGTAATGAAAAACTGTTTTTT.

The rearrangement links TRBV27 to TRBJ2-6, with D tentatively TRBD2 (6 bases). Trimming pared 4 bases from V and 1 base from J, leaving 8 bases between. Germline CDR1 and CDR2: MNHEY and SMNVEV (reference sequence). The CDR3 contains 15 residues. The DNA of the CDR3 is TGTGCCAGCAGTTCGGGGGTTTCTGGGGCCAACGTCCTGACTTTC. This translates into CASSSGVSGANVLTF.

CDR3 residues: CASSSDGYEQYF. Written as DNA, the CDR3 is TGTGCCAGCAGTTCGGACGGCTACGAGCAGTACTTC. This chain joins TRBV12-3 or TRBV12-4 and TRBJ2-7; D call uncertain. Trimming removed 4 bases from V and 3 bases from J, with 7 bases in between. The CDR3 consists of 12 residues.

The J gene is TRBJ1-3, the V gene TRBV7-2; D may be TRBD1 (6 bases). V lost 7 bases and J 4 bases, leaving 17 bases between the germline ends. Germline V gene sequence: CDR1 SGHTA, CDR2 FQGNSA. CDR3 length equals 15 residues. As DNA, the CDR3 is TGTGCCAGCACCCAGGGACATGCTAGAGGAAACACCATATATTTT. Its translation: CASTQGHARGNTIYF.

This clone was picked up a small number of times. V and J are TRBV5-4 and TRBJ1-3; D is ambiguous. CDR3 length: 13 amino acids. V dropped 0 bases and J dropped 5 bases, with 6 bases sitting between them. CDR1 and CDR2 (germline): SGHNT, YYREEE (reference sequence). The CDR3 bases are TGTGCCAGCAGCTTGGGTCACAGAAACACCATATATTTT. Its protein product is CASSLGHRNTIYF.

This clone appeared a few times. The gene calls are TRBV3-1 (or the pseudogene TRBV3-2) and TRBJ1-1, with D maybe TRBD1 (6 bases). Trimming pared 5 bases from V and 3 bases from J, leaving 13 bases between. Germline CDR1 is LGHDT and CDR2 is YNNKEL (reference sequence). This CDR3 spans 14 amino acids. The CDR3 DNA reads as TGTGCCAGCAGCGTACAGGGTACGGACACTGAAGCTTTCTTT. This codes for CASSVQGTDTEAFF.

The genes are TRBV6-4 and TRBJ1-2; 9 bases line up with TRBD1. Germline V gives CDR1 MRHNA, CDR2 SNTAGT. V shed 6 bases, J shed 6 bases, and the junction held 5 bases outside the gene matches. The CDR3 is 13 residues long. The CDR3 bases are TGTGCCAGCAGGGGGACAGGGTCTCATGGCTACACCTTC. Translating gives CASRGTGSHGYTF.

V usage is TRBV9 and J usage is TRBJ2-7; D is unclear. In germline, CDR1 is SGDLS, CDR2 YYNGEE. The CDR3 contains 15 residues. Trimming stripped 4 bases from V and 5 bases from J, with 19 bases between. CDR3 sequence reads: CASSILGSTFDEQYF. The CDR3, as DNA: TGTGCCAGCAGCATCCTTGGCTCCACCTTCGACGAGCAGTACTTC.